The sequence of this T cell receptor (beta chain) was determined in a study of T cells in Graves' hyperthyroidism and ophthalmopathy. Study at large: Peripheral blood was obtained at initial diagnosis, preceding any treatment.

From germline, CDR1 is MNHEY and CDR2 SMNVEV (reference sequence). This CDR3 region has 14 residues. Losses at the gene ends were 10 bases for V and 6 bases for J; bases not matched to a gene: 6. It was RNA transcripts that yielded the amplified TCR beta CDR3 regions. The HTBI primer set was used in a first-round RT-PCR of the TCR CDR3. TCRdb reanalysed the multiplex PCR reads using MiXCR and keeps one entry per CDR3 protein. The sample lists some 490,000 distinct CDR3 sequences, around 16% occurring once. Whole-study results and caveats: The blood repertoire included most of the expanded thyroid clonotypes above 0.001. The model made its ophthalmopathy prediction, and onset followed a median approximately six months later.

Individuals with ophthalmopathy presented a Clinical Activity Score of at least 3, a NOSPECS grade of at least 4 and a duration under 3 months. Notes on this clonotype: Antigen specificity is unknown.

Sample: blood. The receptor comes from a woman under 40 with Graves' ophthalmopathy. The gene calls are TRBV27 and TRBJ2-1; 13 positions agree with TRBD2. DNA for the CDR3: TGTGCCACCAAGGGACTAGCGGGACGCAATGAGCAGTTCTTC. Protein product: CATKGLAGRNEQFF.